This entry lists 2 T cell receptor beta chains sequenced from one sample in a study of breast tumors, draining lymph nodes, adjacent tissues (dated by TCRdb to the mid-2010s). Lymph node samples were obtained from the axillary draining lymph nodes of breast cancer patients. The method was multiplex PCR. Sequencing was performed on an Illumina HiSeq 2000. TCRdb took the public reads, trimmed them with fastp at Q25, ran MiXCR for clone calling and kept in-frame beta chains. A single entry per CDR3 protein holds the most common genes and DNA from its merged rows. The sample table records about 200,000 distinct CDR3 sequences; 30% to 35% of these occur just once. The top ten clones comprise approximately 4% of the sample. The sample consisted of axillary lymph node tissue. All receptors derive from a female donor with breast cancer. Some clones in this sample may be carry-over from other donors' samples.

The table lists this clonotype with many counts. The rearrangement uses TRBV5-6 and TRBJ2-6; a weak D match, TRBD1 (6 bases). The V end lost 2 bases, the J end lost 3 bases, and 9 bases lay between the germline ends. This CDR3 has 15 amino acids. Germline assignment: CDR1 SGHDT and CDR2 YYEEEE. Here the CDR3 reads CASSFTGFGANVLTF. The CDR3 DNA is TGTGCCAGCAGCTTTACAGGGTTTGGGGCCAACGTCCTGACTTTC. Filled out from reference TRBV5-6 and TRBJ2-6, the complete variable domain reads DAGVTQSPTHLIKTRGQQVTLRCSPKSGHDTVSWYQQALGQGPQFIFQYYEEEERQRGNFPDRFSGHQFPNYSSELNVNALLLGDSALYLCASSFTGFGANVLTFGAGSRLTVL.

On this clonotype itself: Germline and junction disagree at one end, which may indicate a read error. The chain carries TRBV7-2 and TRBJ2-3; 10 positions agree with TRBD1. The CDR3 is 16 residues long. CDR1 and CDR2 (germline): SGHTA, FQGNSA. This chain's CDR3 is CASNLSIGQGGNTRYF. The CDR3 coding sequence is TGTGCCAGCAACTTAAGTATTGGACAGGGGGGAAATACGCGGTATTTT.